This T cell receptor (beta chain) was found in a study of cytomegalovirus exposure and HLA in healthy donors. Points from the study as a whole: Per a later analysis, 18,000 or so TCR beta sequences showed association with HLA alleles at 0.05 false discovery rate. In vitro checks showed that three CMV-associated chains really do target CMV antigens. Across donors, most TCRs were seen rarely, yet some public ones were widespread.

13 Jbeta primers and 60 Vbeta primers were used for the PCR. Profiling relied on immunoSEQ multiplex PCR, and the TCRdb table lists in-frame clones only, not all of them. The table records around 150,000 clones, about 79% of them present only once. As concerns this clone: Its antigen is not known.

The CDR3 has 12 residues. Germline V gives CDR1 SGDLS, CDR2 YYNGEE. Trimming cost V 0 bases and J 7 bases, with 4 bases left between them. Sequencing was done on a sample of PBMCs. The source of this sequence is a man aged 50 or older in good health and CMV-seropositive. The rearrangement links TRBV9 to TRBJ2-2; D is unresolved. CDR3 in DNA: TGTGCCAGCAGCGTAGGCAGCGGGGAGCTGTTTTTT. This gives the protein CASSVGSGELFF.